This TCR beta chain was sequenced for a study of early T cells in non-severe SARS-CoV-2 infection. Study summary: Sequenced material consisted of bulk RNA (from unsorted whole blood), and chains were unpaired. Study conclusions and caveats: VDJdb-based annotation leaned toward anti-spike CD8 responses and missed private and CD4 specificities.

The length of the CDR3 is 15 residues. Trimming took 1 base from V and 3 from J; bases not matched to a gene: 4. CDR1 is SGHRS, CDR2 YFSETQ, per germline. This clonotype came up a few times. Its antigen is currently unknown. In the library, individual cDNA molecules carried attached unique molecular identifiers. TCRdb redid the calling of the 5' RACE reads with MiXCR, one entry per CDR3 protein. The sample includes 75,000 to 80,000 distinct CDR3 sequences, less than 20% of them seen just once. The receptor was isolated from an adult who was a healthcare worker with PCR-confirmed SARS-CoV-2 infection or an uninfected control (not recorded which). The rearrangement uses TRBV5-1 and TRBJ2-1, with 7 bases that match TRBD2. The specimen was whole blood. The CDR3 is CASSLLGGVYNEQFF. The CDR3 coding sequence is TGCGCCAGCAGCTTGCTGGGAGGGGTCTACAATGAGCAGTTCTTC.